The sequence of this T cell receptor (beta chain) was determined in a study of shared clonotypes between healthy human individuals. This clone was observed a single time. The antigen is not known. Whole-study findings and limits: Generally, estimated richness proved larger in naive subsets than it did in memory subsets.

Assay: immunoSEQ multiplex PCR; the TCRdb copy retains only in-frame clones and omits some. The repertoire holds approximately 2.1 million clones, with more than 85% as singletons. Germline V lookup: CDR1 SGHRS, CDR2 YFSETQ. The V gene lost 7 bases and the J gene lost 13 bases, with 26 bases spanning the gap. This CDR3 is 15 amino acids long. This sequence joins TRBV5-1 and TRBJ2-2, with D perhaps TRBD1 (5 bases). The sequence derives from a man younger than 35 in good health. Some clones in this sample may be carry-over from other donors' samples. Sequenced material: naive CD4+ T cells from PBMCs. As for subset: CD45RA+ positively selected. The CDR3 DNA reads as TGCGCCAGCGGACCGGACACCTATAACCACCGGTGGCTGTTTTTT. It translates to CASGPDTYNHRWLFF.